These 14 T cell receptor beta chains were all obtained from the same sample, sequenced in a study of shared clonotypes between healthy human individuals. Repertoires were generated with immunoSEQ multiplex PCR, while TCRdb's copy carries only in-frame clones and drops some. Among about 750,000 clones listed, more than 85% were seen once. CD45RO-negative, CCR7-selected cells formed the naive CD8 fraction, which excluded terminally differentiated effector memory CD45RA+ cells. Sequencing input: naive CD8+ T cells sorted from blood. The receptor set was obtained from a man aged 25 to 40 in good health.

This clone was seen a single time. V is TRBV19 and J is TRBJ2-7; 7 nucleotides match TRBD1. This CDR3 spans 13 amino acids. V lost 5 bases to trimming and J lost 4 bases; unmatched junction nucleotides: 5. CDR1 and CDR2 from the germline V gene are LNHDA and SQIVND (reference sequence). For the CDR3, the DNA is TGTGCCAGTAGTGCCGGACAGGAATACGAGCAGTACTTC. This codes for CASSAGQEYEQYF.

V gene TRBV7-9 combines with J gene TRBJ2-7; 7 bases are shared with TRBD1. The CDR3 consists of 17 residues. The trim removed 5 bases at V and 1 base at J, leaving 14 bases unmatched. Germline V gives CDR1 SEHNR, CDR2 FQNEAQ (reference sequence). Here the CDR3 reads CASSPLYERDSSYEQYF. The CDR3 region has the DNA TGTGCCAGCAGCCCATTGTATGAACGGGACAGTTCCTACGAGCAGTACTTC.

This clone has only one observation. Here the CDR3 DNA reads TGCAGCGCTCGGGACAGTCAGTGGGATGAGCAGTTCTTC. It is translated as CSARDSQWDEQFF. The chain is built from TRBV29-1 and TRBJ2-1; TRBD1 matches at 7 bases. The germline gives CDR1 SQVTM, CDR2 ANQGSEA. Trimming took 7 bases from V and 8 from J; bases not matched to a gene: 11. The CDR3 runs to 13 residues.

A few counts support this clone. J is TRBJ2-3 and V is TRBV27; no clear D. Germline assignment: CDR1 MNHEY and CDR2 SMNVEV (reference sequence). The CDR3 is 14 amino acids. V lost 8 bases and J lost 6, with 18 bases in between. The CDR3 bases are TGTGCCAGCGCAGATCGTAGCCACCAGGATACGCAGTATTTT. Encoded protein: CASADRSHQDTQYF.

The chain couples TRBV5-6 to TRBJ1-2; 10 bases are shared with TRBD1. Germline assignment: CDR1 SGHDT and CDR2 YYEEEE. The V gene end was trimmed by 0 bases and the J gene end by 2 bases; junction bases not matched to a gene: 4. The CDR3 has 16 residues. The CDR3 region has the DNA TGTGCCAGCAGCTTGGCTTGGGGACAGGGGAACTATGGCTACACCTTC. Residues: CASSLAWGQGNYGYTF.

The count of this clone is one. The V and J genes are TRBV5-4 and TRBJ2-5, with TRBD2 matching 7 bases. Unmatched junction bases numbered 7, after V lost 0 bases and J lost 5 bases. The CDR3 covers 15 residues. Germline CDR1 and CDR2: SGHNT and YYREEE (reference sequence). The CDR3 loop reads CASSLVGTKHETQYF. Written as DNA, the CDR3 is TGTGCCAGCAGCTTGGTTGGGACTAAGCACGAGACCCAGTACTTC.

The gene calls are TRBV18 and TRBJ2-7; the D is unclear. V shed 3 bases and J shed 7 bases, with 22 bases lying between them. The CDR3 has 16 residues. Germline V gives CDR1 KGHSH, CDR2 LQKENI. The CDR3: CASSPSPGLELLEQYF. Written as DNA, the CDR3 is TGTGCCAGCTCACCGAGCCCCGGGCTGGAATTATTAGAGCAGTACTTC.

The V gene is TRBV14, the J gene TRBJ2-2, with D possibly matching TRBD1 (6 bases). CDR3 length: 15 residues. Germline CDR1 is SGHDN and CDR2 is FVKESK. The germline V and J ends were trimmed by 3 bases and 2 bases, with 10 bases remaining between them. This CDR3 is CASSHRGVNTGELFF. Written as DNA, the CDR3 is TGTGCCAGCAGCCACAGGGGCGTTAACACCGGGGAGCTGTTTTTT.

The chain carries TRBV10-3 and TRBJ2-7; 7 nucleotides match TRBD2. Germline trimming cut 10 bases from V and 6 bases from J; bases unmatched to any gene: 21. CDR3 length equals 16 residues. Germline V CDR1 and CDR2: ENHRY, SYGVKD. CDR3 region: CATSVQSGRVSSEQYF. As DNA, the CDR3 is TGTGCCACCTCCGTTCAGAGTGGGAGGGTATCTAGCGAGCAGTACTTC.

The rearrangement uses TRBV27 and TRBJ2-7, with TRBD1 matching 7 bases. CDR1 and CDR2 (germline): MNHEY, SMNVEV (reference sequence). The CDR3 sequence is 16 residues long. J lost 2 bases, V lost 0 bases, and 7 bases had no gene match. The CDR3 bases are TGTGCCAGCAGTTTATCGTCAGGGGGTTCAGCCTACGAGCAGTACTTC. Translated, it gives CASSLSSGGSAYEQYF.

The CDR3 sequence: CSVDKGHLNTEAFF. Written as DNA, the CDR3 is TGCAGCGTTGATAAAGGACACTTGAACACTGAAGCTTTCTTT. The chain is built from TRBV29-1 and TRBJ1-1, with a weak D call TRBD1 (5 bases). The CDR3 consists of 14 residues. With 3 bases removed from V and 0 bases from J, the gap between germline ends came to 11 bases. Looked up from germline, CDR1 is SQVTM and CDR2 is ANQGSEA.

In its sample, this clone was seen a few times. The sample holds other DNA sequences that translate to the same CDR3. The J gene is TRBJ2-1, the V gene TRBV7-9; D is unresolved. Germline V gene sequence: CDR1 SEHNR, CDR2 FQNEAQ (reference sequence). This CDR3 is 12 amino acids long. V was cut by 4 bases and J by 5 bases, with 6 bases left in between. CDR3 DNA: TGTGCCAGCAGCTCCACAGACAATGAGCAGTTCTTC. Amino acid sequence: CASSSTDNEQFF.

The chain is built from TRBV30 and TRBJ1-1, with D hard to call. CDR1 is GTSNPN, CDR2 SVGIG, per germline (reference sequence). V shed 5 bases and J shed 5 bases, with 12 bases lying between them. CDR3 size: 12 residues. CDR3 coding DNA: TGTGCCTGGGACCTAAGGAGGACTGAAGCTTTCTTT. Translating gives CAWDLRRTEAFF.

J is TRBJ2-1 and V is TRBV5-6, with 9 nucleotides matching TRBD2. The CDR3 is 16 residues long. The germline V gene encodes CDR1 SGHDT and CDR2 YYEEEE. The junction had 9 bases not matched to a gene; V was cut back by 4 bases and J by 4 bases. The CDR3, as DNA: TGTGCCAGCAGCCTCGAGGGTCTAGCGGGGTACAATGAGCAGTTCTTC. Translating gives CASSLEGLAGYNEQFF. Supplemented by reference TRBV5-6 and TRBJ2-1, the full variable domain reads DAGVTQSPTHLIKTRGQQVTLRCSPKSGHDTVSWYQQALGQGPQFIFQYYEEEERQRGNFPDRFSGHQFPNYSSELNVNALLLGDSALYLCASSLEGLAGYNEQFFGPGTRLTVL.